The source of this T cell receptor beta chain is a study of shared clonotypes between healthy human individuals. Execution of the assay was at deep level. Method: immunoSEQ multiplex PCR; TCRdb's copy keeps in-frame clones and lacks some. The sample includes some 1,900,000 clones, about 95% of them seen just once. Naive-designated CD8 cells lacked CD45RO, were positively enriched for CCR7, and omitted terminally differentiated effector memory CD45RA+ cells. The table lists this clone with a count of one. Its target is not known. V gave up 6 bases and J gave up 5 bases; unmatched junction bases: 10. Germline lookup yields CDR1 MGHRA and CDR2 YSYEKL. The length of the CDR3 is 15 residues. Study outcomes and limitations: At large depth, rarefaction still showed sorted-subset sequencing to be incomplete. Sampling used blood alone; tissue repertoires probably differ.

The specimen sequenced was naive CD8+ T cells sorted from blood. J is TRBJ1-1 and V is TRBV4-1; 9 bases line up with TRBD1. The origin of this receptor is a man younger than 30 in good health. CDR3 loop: CASSSPGQGGTEAFF. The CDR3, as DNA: TGCGCCAGCAGTTCACCGGGACAGGGAGGAACTGAAGCTTTCTTT.